The next 5 T cell receptor beta chains were all read from a single sample in a study of blood T cell repertoires in COVID-19 (dated by TCRdb to 2018 to 2020). The library was produced with the immunoSEQ multiplex PCR assay. Held by TCRdb, this immuneACCESS table contains in-frame sequences only and omits some clones. Under half of the omission traces to an unresolved V gene where checked; the cause of the rest is unknown. The sample has roughly 400,000 clones on record, about 83% of them singletons. The ten largest clones add up to around 10% of the sample. Sequenced material: PBMCs or T cells enriched from blood (not recorded which). The receptors come from a woman aged 45-65 years who had recovered from COVID-19.

The CDR3 DNA reads as TGTGCCAGCAGCTTATCCGGGACAGCTGGGGGCTACACCTTC. It is translated as CASSLSGTAGGYTF. The chain couples TRBV11-2 to TRBJ1-2; 7 bases agree with TRBD1. The length of the CDR3 is 14 residues. Germline V gene data show CDR1 as SGHAT and CDR2 as FQNNGV. V was clipped by 2 bases and J by 8 bases; unmatched bases: 8.

In the case of this clone: Other DNA sequences of this sample code for an identical CDR3. The chain uses TRBV30 and TRBJ1-6; D is perhaps TRBD1 (5 bases). This CDR3 region has 13 residues. V lost 3 bases, J lost 6 bases, and 9 bases lay in between. Germline CDR1 GTSNPN, CDR2 SVGIG (reference sequence). CDR3 residues: CAWSQGGNSPLHF. CDR3 nucleotide sequence: TGTGCCTGGAGCCAGGGTGGTAATTCACCCCTCCACTTT. The variable domain in full, completed from reference TRBV30 and TRBJ1-6, reads SQTIHQWPATLVQPVGSPLSLECTVEGTSNPNLYWYRQAAGRGLQLLFYSVGIGQISSEVPQNLSASRPQDRQFILSSKKLLLSDSGFYLCAWSQGGNSPLHFGNGTRLTVT.

V and J are TRBV12-5 and TRBJ1-4, with D tentatively TRBD1 (6 bases). Germline CDR1 reads LGHNT; CDR2 reads FRNRAP. V lost 5 bases to trimming and J lost 8 bases, with 12 bases between them. This CDR3 region has 13 residues. DNA for the CDR3: TGTGCTAGTGGTGGGGGGGCGGTAGAAAAACTGTTTTTT. Protein: CASGGGAVEKLFF.

V gene TRBV5-8 combines with J gene TRBJ2-1; D unclear. CDR1 SGHTS and CDR2 YDEGEE come from the germline V gene. There are 14 residues in the CDR3. Trimming took 0 bases from V and 8 from J, leaving 12 bases between them. This CDR3 is CASSLAFRPHEQFF. The CDR3, as DNA: TGTGCCAGCAGCTTGGCGTTCAGGCCCCATGAGCAGTTCTTC.

This clone has only one observation. The rearrangement joins TRBV30 to TRBJ1-1; possible D gene TRBD1, 6 bases. V lost 6 bases and J lost 1, with 6 bases in between. The length of the CDR3 is 11 residues. Germline CDR1 and CDR2: GTSNPN and SVGIG (reference sequence). DNA of the CDR3: TGTGCCTGCAGGGGGAACACTGAAGCTTTCTTT. Amino acid sequence: CACRGNTEAFF. Drawing the rest from reference TRBV30 and TRBJ1-1, the complete variable domain is SQTIHQWPATLVQPVGSPLSLECTVEGTSNPNLYWYRQAAGRGLQLLFYSVGIGQISSEVPQNLSASRPQDRQFILSSKKLLLSDSGFYLCACRGNTEAFFGQGTRLTVV.